The sequence of this T cell receptor (beta chain) was determined in a study of vaccination effects on CD4 cells after COVID-19. Cultured cells yielded isolated CD4+ T cells after 10 to 11 days. The vaccine given was either BNT162b2 or mRNA-1273, in two doses. Data came from immunoSEQ multiplex PCR; TCRdb stores just in-frame clones and leaves some out. The sample holds 60,000 to 80,000 clones, around 74% seen once. Note on this clone: Its specificity is not known.

The clonotype was recovered from a human donor who received a COVID-19 vaccine. Source: CD4+ T cells from PBMCs cultured without peptide, taken after COVID-19 vaccination.

CDR3 sequence reads: CASERGQGINEKLFF. Here the CDR3 DNA reads TGTGCCAGCGAAAGAGGTCAGGGGATAAATGAAAAACTGTTTTTT. The chain employs TRBV5-8 and TRBJ1-4; D is possibly TRBD1 (6 bases). V was pared by 7 bases and J by 5 bases, with 18 bases between. The CDR3 is 15 amino acids. The germline CDR1 and CDR2 sequences are SGHTS and YDEGEE.